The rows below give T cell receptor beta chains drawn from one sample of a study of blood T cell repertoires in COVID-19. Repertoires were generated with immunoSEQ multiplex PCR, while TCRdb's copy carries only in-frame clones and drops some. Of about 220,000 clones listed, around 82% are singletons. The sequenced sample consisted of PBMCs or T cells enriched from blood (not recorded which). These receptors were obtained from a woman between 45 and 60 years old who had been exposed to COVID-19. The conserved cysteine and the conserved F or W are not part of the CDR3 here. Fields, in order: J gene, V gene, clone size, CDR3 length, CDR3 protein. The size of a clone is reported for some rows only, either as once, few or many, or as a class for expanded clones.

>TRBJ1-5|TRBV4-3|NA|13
ASSQEFHSNQPQH
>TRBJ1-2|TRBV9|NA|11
ASSVASGYGYT
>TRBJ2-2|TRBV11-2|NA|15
ASRRRAGPMNTGELF
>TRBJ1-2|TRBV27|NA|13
ASSLTGAGNYGYT
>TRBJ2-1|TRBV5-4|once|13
ASSQPGGQYNEQF
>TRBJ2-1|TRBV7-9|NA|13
ASSLAQGAYNEQF
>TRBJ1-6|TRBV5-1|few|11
ASRSREGSPLH
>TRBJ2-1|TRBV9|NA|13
ASSTGLAAPNEQF
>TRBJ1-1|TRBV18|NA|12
ASSPRAWSTEAF
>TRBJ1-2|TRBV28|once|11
ASSRPYSGGYT
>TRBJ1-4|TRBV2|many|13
ASDFGGSTNEKLF
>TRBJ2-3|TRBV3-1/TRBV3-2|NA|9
ARRGTDTQY
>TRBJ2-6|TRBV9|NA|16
ASSETAGIGSGANVLT
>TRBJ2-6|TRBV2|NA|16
ASRPDRALSSGANVLT
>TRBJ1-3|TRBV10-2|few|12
ASREGQVYGTIY
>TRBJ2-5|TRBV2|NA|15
ASILSPSGGGQETQY
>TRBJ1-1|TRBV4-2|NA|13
ASSQMGRGNTEAF
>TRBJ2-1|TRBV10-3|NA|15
AIRGRTSPSSYNEQF
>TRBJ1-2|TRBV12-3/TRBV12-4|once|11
ASSLQVYYGYT
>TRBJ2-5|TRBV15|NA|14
ATSRGTSGGPETQY
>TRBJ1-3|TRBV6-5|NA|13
ASSGDSGAGNTIY
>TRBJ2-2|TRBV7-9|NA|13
ASSLGSGITGELF
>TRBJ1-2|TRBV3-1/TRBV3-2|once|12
ASSQRDSNYGYT
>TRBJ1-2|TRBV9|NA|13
ASSPSGAPNYGYT
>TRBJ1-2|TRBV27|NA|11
ASSRGAGYGYT
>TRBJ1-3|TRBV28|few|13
ASSLDTHSGNTIY
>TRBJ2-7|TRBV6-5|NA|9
ASRHTYEQY